The sequence of this T cell receptor (beta chain) was determined in a study of blood T cell repertoires in COVID-19. This table comes from immunoSEQ multiplex PCR, and its TCRdb copy is limited to in-frame clones, with some not included. Here the sample spans 160,000 or so clones, 80% to 85% being singletons. The ends were cut back, 4 bases at V and 1 base at J, with 13 bases in the middle. Germline assignment: CDR1 SGHTA and CDR2 FQGTGA. The CDR3 runs 15 residues. This receptor was identified in a woman between 50 and 59 years old who had recovered from COVID-19. The V call is TRBV7-3, the J call TRBJ1-1; TRBD1 is a possible D gene (6 bases). Sample: PBMCs or T cells enriched from blood (not recorded which). The CDR3 loop is CASSSRPGQNTEAFF. The CDR3 DNA follows: TGTGCCAGCAGCTCCCGCCCGGGACAGAACACTGAAGCTTTCTTT.